These T cell receptor beta chains were read from a single sample in a study of cytomegalovirus exposure and HLA in healthy donors. TCRdb's copy holds only in-frame clones and misses some; the assay was immunoSEQ multiplex PCR. The sample records approximately 100,000 clones, about 9.5% being singletons. Sample: PBMCs. These TCRs come from a man aged 35 to 55 in good health and CMV-seropositive. Each CDR3 is given with its conserved first and last residue. Fields, in order: J gene, V gene, CDR3 protein.

>TRBJ1-5|TRBV2
CASSATGENRNQPQHF
>TRBJ1-1|TRBV2
CASSERGPAFF
>TRBJ2-1|TRBV27
CASSFSPTGTSGHNEQFF
>TRBJ1-4|TRBV5-1
CASSSGDSEKLFF
>TRBJ2-7|TRBV4-1
CASSRGGQTNHEQYF
>TRBJ2-3|TRBV7-3
CASSQIAGAVDTQYF
>TRBJ2-1|TRBV15
CATSRRHEQFF
>TRBJ2-3|TRBV27
CASSLSGLSLGRASDTQYF
>TRBJ1-2|TRBV2
CASSEWDRLYGYTF
>TRBJ1-3|TRBV7-2
CASSLQQPSSGNTIYF
>TRBJ2-7|TRBV10-2
CASSESQQGRGYEQYF
>TRBJ1-3|TRBV2
CAIPGPGGAGNTIYF
>TRBJ2-7|TRBV18
CASSPETGYGYEQYF
>TRBJ1-1|TRBV23-1
CASSHGPQGTEAFF
>TRBJ2-7|TRBV6-1
CASSEPSTGRSYEQYF
>TRBJ2-3|TRBV5-1
CASSSGGRSTDTQYF
>TRBJ2-2|TRBV2
CASRILIAGPNTGELFF
>TRBJ1-5|TRBV5-6
CASSFWTGVNQPQHF
>TRBJ1-1|TRBV28
CASGEILNTEAFF
>TRBJ2-1|TRBV19
CASSGKGLAPFNEQFF
>TRBJ1-3|TRBV10-3
CAIGTDGNTIYF
>TRBJ2-2|TRBV4-3
CASSQGAGRGGPSGELFF
>TRBJ2-7|TRBV10-3
CAISEGLAGAHSYEQYF
>TRBJ1-1|TRBV28
CASPSARGRWNTEAFF
>TRBJ2-7|TRBV11-2
CASSLGTLAYEQYF
>TRBJ1-5|TRBV5-4
CASSPGVLGQPQHF
>TRBJ1-2|TRBV6-1
CASSPGQPGRVTF
>TRBJ2-7|TRBV7-8
CASRSVENYEQYF
>TRBJ2-3|TRBV27
CASSLKSTDTQYF
>TRBJ1-5|TRBV6-1
CASSELENYSNQPQHF
>TRBJ1-5|TRBV6-5
CASRRDSNNQPQHF
>TRBJ1-5|TRBV6-1
CASSEGRTRGNQPQHF
>TRBJ2-3|TRBV7-8
CASSKTSGRAWSTDTQYF
>TRBJ2-7|TRBV27
CASSSPGLFYEQYF
>TRBJ2-2|TRBV11-1
CASSLAWRLAENTGELFF
>TRBJ2-3|TRBV6-4
CASSESGLAKTDTQYF
>TRBJ2-7|TRBV5-4
CASSLSGTEYF
>TRBJ2-3|TRBV5-1
CASSLAPQSTDTQYF
>TRBJ2-1|TRBV13
CASSLGVAVEVYEQFF
>TRBJ1-5|TRBV7-6
CASSTGAGGNQPQHF
>TRBJ2-7|TRBV4-1
CASSQAGQGAYEQYF
>TRBJ1-5|TRBV6-1
CASSGYDTAGSNQPQHF